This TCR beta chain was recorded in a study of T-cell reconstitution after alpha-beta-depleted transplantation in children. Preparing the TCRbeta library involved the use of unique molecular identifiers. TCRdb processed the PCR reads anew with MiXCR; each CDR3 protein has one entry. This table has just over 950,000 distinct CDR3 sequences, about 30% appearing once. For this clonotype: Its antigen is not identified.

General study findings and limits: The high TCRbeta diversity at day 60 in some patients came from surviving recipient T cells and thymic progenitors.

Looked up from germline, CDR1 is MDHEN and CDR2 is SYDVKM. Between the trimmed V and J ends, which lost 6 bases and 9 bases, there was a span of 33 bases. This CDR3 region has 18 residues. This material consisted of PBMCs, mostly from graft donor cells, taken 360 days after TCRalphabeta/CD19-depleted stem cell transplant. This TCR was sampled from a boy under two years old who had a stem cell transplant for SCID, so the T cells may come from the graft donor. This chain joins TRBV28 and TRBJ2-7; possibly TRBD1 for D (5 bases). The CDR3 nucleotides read TGTGCCAGCAGCCTTAGGGGTCAAGCCAGGGCCCTATCAATCGGGCAGTACTTC. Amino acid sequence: CASSLRGQARALSIGQYF. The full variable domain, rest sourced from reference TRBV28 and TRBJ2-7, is DVKVTQSSRYLVKRTGEKVFLECVQDMDHENMFWYRQDPGLGLRLIYFSYDVKMKEKGDIPEGYSVSREKKERFSLILESASTNQTSMYLCASSLRGQARALSIGQYFGPGTRLTVT.